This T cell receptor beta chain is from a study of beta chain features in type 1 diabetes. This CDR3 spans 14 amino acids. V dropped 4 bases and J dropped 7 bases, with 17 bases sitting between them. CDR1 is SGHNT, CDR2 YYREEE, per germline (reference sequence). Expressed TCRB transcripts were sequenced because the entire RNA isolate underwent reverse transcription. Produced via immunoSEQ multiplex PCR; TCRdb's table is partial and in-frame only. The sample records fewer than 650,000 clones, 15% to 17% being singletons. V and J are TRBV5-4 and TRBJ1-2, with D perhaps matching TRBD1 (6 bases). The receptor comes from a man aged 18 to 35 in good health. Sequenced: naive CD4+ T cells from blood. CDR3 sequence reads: CASSVHQGTGGYTF. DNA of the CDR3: TGTGCCAGCAGCGTCCATCAGGGGACTGGTGGCTACACCTTC.